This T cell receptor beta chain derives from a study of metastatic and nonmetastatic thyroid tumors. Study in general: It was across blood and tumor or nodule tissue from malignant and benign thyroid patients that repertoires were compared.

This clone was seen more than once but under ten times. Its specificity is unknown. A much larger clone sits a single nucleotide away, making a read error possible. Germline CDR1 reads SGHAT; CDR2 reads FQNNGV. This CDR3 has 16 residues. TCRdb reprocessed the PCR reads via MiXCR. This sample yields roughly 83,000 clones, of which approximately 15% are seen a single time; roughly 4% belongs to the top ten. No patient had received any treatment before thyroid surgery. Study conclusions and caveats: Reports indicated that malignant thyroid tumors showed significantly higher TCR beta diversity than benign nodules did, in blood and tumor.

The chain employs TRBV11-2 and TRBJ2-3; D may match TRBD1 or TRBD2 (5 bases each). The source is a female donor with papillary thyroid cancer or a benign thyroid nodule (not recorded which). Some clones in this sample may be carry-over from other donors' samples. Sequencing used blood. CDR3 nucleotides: TGTGCCAGCAGCGGCAGCGCCCCCCGGGGCACACATACGCAGTATTTT. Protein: CASSGSAPRGTHTQYF.